This T cell receptor beta chain was retrieved from a study of identifying expanded T cells in peripheral blood. Repertoires were generated with immunoSEQ multiplex PCR, while TCRdb's copy carries only in-frame clones and drops some. The table has under 95,000 clones, 70% to 90% seen once. The germline gives CDR1 MNHNY, CDR2 SVGAGI (reference sequence). The CDR3 totals 12 residues. Between the trimmed V and J ends, which lost 6 bases and 3 bases, there was a span of 9 bases. This clonotype originated in a person between 18 and 69 years old in good health. The sequenced material came from blood. The chain combines TRBV6-6 with TRBJ2-7; D is uncertain. This CDR3 reads CASSLSFYEQYF. The CDR3 DNA is TGTGCCAGCAGCCTTTCATTCTACGAGCAGTACTTC.